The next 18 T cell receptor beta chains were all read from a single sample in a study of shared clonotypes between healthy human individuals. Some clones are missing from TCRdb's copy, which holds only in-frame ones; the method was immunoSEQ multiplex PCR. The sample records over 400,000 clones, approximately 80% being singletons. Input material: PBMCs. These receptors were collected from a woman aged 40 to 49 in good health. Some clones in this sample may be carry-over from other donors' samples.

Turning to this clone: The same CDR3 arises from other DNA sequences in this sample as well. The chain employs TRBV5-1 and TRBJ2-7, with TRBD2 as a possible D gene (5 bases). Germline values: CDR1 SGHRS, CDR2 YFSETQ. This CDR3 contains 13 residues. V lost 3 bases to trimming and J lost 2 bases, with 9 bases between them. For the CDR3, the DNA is TGCGCCAGCAGCTCCACGGGAACCTACGAGCAGTACTTC. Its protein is CASSSTGTYEQYF.

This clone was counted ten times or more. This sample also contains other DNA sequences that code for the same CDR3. In DNA form, the CDR3 reads TGCGCCAGCAGCCAAGATGGCGGGAACACTGAAGCTTTCTTT. It is translated as CASSQDGGNTEAFF. This chain joins TRBV4-3 and TRBJ1-1, with D unclear. The CDR3 has 14 amino acids. Germline V gene sequence: CDR1 LGHNA, CDR2 YSLEER. V lost 0 bases and J 1 base, leaving 6 bases between the germline ends.

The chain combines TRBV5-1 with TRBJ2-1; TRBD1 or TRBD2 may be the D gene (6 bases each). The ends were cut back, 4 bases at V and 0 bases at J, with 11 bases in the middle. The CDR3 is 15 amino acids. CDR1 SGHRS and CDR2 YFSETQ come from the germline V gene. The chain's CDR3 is CASSPGGSSYNEQFF. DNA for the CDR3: TGCGCCAGCAGCCCCGGGGGCAGCTCCTACAATGAGCAGTTCTTC.

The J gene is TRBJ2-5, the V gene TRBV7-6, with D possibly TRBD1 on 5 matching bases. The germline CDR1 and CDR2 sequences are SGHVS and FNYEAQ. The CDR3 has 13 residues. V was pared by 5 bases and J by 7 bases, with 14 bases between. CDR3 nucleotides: TGTGCCAGCAGCCCCGTGCTGGGGCGGACCCAGTACTTC. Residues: CASSPVLGRTQYF.

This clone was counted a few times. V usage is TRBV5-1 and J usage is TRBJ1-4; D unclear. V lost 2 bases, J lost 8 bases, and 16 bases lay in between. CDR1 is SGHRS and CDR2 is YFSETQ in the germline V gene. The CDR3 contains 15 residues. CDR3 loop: CASSLTGTLGEKLFF. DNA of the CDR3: TGCGCCAGCAGCTTAACCGGAACATTAGGGGAAAAACTGTTTTTT.

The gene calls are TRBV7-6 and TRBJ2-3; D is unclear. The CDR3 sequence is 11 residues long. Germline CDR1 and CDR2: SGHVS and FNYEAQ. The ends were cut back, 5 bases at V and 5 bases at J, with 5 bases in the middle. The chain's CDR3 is CASSLKDTQYF. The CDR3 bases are TGTGCCAGCAGCCTGAAAGATACGCAGTATTTT. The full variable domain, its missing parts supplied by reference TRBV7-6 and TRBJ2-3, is GAGVSQSPRYKVTKRGQDVALRCDPISGHVSLYWYRQALGQGPEFLTYFNYEAQQDKSGLPNDRFSAERPEGSISTLTIQRTEQRDSAMYRCASSLKDTQYFGPGTRLTVL.

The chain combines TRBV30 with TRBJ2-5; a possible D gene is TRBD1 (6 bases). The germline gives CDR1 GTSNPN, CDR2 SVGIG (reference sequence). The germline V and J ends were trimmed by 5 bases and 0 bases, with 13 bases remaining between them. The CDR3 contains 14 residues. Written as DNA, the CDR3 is TGTGCCTGGGGACAGACACTGTACCAAGAGACCCAGTACTTC. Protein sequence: CAWGQTLYQETQYF.

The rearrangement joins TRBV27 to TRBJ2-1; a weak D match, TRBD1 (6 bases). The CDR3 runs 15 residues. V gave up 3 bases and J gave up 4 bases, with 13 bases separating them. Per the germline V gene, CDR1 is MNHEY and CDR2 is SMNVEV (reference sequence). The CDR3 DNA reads TGTGCCAGCAGTTTGGGTCAGGACAGATACAATGAGCAGTTCTTC. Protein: CASSLGQDRYNEQFF.

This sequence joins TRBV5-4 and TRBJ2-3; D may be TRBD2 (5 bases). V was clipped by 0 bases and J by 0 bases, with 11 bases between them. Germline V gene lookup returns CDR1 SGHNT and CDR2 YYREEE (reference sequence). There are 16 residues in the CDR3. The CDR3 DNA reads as TGTGCCAGCAGCTTGGCCGGACTCACTAGCACAGATACGCAGTATTTT. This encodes CASSLAGLTSTDTQYF.

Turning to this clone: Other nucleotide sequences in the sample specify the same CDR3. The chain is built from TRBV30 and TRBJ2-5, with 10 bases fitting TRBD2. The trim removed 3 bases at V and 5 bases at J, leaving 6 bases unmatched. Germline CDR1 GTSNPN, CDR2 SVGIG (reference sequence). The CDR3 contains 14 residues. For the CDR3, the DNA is TGTGCCTGGAGATTAGCGGGAGGAGGGGAGACCCAGTACTTC. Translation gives CAWRLAGGGETQYF.

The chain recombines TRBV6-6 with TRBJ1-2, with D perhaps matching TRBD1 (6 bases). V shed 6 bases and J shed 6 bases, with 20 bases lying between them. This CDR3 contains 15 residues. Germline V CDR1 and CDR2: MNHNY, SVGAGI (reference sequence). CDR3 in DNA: TGTGCCAGCAGCAGACCCCGGGGGGAGGGGGATGGCTACACCTTC. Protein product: CASSRPRGEGDGYTF.

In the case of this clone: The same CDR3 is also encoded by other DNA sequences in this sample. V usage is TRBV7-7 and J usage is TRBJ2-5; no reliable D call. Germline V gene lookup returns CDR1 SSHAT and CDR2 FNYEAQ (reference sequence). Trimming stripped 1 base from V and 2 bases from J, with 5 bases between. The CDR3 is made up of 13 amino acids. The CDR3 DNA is TGTGCCAGCAGCTTAGATCGGCAAGAGACCCAGTACTTC. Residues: CASSLDRQETQYF.

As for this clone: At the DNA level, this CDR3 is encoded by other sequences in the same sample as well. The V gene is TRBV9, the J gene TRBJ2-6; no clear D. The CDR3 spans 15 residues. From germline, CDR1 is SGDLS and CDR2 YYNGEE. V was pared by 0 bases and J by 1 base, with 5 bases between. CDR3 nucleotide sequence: TGTGCCAGCAGCGTAGCAAGTTCTGGGGCCAACGTCCTGACTTTC. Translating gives CASSVASSGANVLTF.

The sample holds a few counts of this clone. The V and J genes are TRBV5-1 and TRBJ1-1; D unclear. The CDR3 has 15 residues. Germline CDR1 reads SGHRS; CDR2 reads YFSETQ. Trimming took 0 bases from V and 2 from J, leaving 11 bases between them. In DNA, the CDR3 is TGCGCCAGCAGCTTGGAGGGCAGGTATAACACTGAAGCTTTCTTT. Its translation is CASSLEGRYNTEAFF.

The CDR3 DNA sequence: TGTGCCAGCAGCCCAGGGACTACCCTCTCCTACAATGAGCAGTTCTTC. Protein: CASSPGTTLSYNEQFF. This chain uses TRBV7-2 with TRBJ2-1; 7 nucleotides agree with TRBD2. Germline lookup yields CDR1 SGHTA and CDR2 FQGNSA. The CDR3 loop spans 16 amino acids. The ends lost 5 bases at V and 0 bases at J; junction bases unmatched: 7.

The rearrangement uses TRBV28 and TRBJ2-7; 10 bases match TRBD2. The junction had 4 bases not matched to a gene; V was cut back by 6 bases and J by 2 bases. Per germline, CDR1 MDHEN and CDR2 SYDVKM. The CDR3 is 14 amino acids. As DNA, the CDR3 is TGTGCCAGCAGGCTAGCGGGAGTTGCCTACGAGCAGTACTTC. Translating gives CASRLAGVAYEQYF.

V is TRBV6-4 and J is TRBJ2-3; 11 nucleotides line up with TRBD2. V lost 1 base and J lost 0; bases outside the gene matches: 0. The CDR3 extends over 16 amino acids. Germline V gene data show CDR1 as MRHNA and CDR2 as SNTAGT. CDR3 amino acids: CASSDWTSGSTDTQYF. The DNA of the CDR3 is TGTGCCAGCAGTGACTGGACTAGCGGGAGCACAGATACGCAGTATTTT.

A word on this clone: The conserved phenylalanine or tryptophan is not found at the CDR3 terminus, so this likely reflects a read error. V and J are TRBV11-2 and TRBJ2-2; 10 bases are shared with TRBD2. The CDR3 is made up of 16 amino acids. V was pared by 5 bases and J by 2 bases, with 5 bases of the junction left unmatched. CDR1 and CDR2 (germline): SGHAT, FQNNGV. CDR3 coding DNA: TGTGCCAGCAGCCTAGCGGGAGTAGTTAACACCGGGGAGCTGTTTCTT. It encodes CASSLAGVVNTGELFL.